The 5 T cell receptor beta chains given below trace back to one sample, sequenced in a study of early T cells in non-severe SARS-CoV-2 infection. TCRdb analysed the 5' RACE reads with MiXCR anew, one entry per CDR3 protein. This table has fewer than 85,000 distinct CDR3 sequences, under 15% appearing once. The source material was whole blood. Every receptor here comes from an adult who was a healthcare worker with PCR-confirmed SARS-CoV-2 infection or an uninfected control (not recorded which).

The chain couples TRBV7-6 to TRBJ1-1, with D unclear. V gave up 2 bases and J gave up 3 bases, with 10 bases separating them. This CDR3 has 14 amino acids. Germline V gives CDR1 SGHVS, CDR2 FNYEAQ. CDR3 amino acids: CASSLLSRYTEAFF. Written as DNA, the CDR3 is TGTGCCAGCAGCTTACTCTCAAGATACACTGAAGCTTTCTTT.

This clonotype was seen repeatedly, ten times or more. The chain uses TRBV4-1 and TRBJ2-7, with D possibly being TRBD1 (6 bases). Trimming stripped 1 base from V and 5 bases from J, with 15 bases between. CDR3 length: 15 residues. CDR1 is MGHRA, CDR2 YSYEKL, per germline. In nucleotides, the CDR3 is TGCGCCAGCAGCCAAGTTGCAGGGGTCGTCCACGAGCAGTACTTC. Its protein is CASSQVAGVVHEQYF.

The genes are TRBV20-1 and TRBJ1-6, with TRBD1 identical over 8 bases. V shed 5 bases and J 6 bases; nucleotides not matched to a gene: 12. Germline lookup yields CDR1 DFQATT and CDR2 SNEGSKA (reference sequence). CDR3 length equals 16 residues. The CDR3 DNA reads TGCAGTGCTGGAAGACAGGGGCACCCTTCTAATTCACCCCTCCACTTT. This encodes CSAGRQGHPSNSPLHF.

The sample holds a few counts of this clonotype. The genes are TRBV29-1 and TRBJ1-1; D gene uncertain. Trimming took off 5 bases at V and 2 bases at J, with 15 bases between the two ends. The CDR3 extends over 14 amino acids. Germline assignment: CDR1 SQVTM and CDR2 ANQGSEA. The CDR3 sequence: CSVQARGGNTEAFF. The DNA of the CDR3 is TGCAGCGTTCAAGCCCGGGGAGGCAACACTGAAGCTTTCTTT.

This clonotype was recorded at least ten times. The chain recombines TRBV5-1 with TRBJ2-5; D is perhaps TRBD2 (5 bases). The CDR3 loop spans 13 amino acids. Trimming took 2 bases from V and 5 from J, leaving 10 bases between them. From germline, CDR1 is SGHRS and CDR2 YFSETQ. CDR3 DNA: TGCGCCAGCAGCTTAGGGAGCACGGAGACCCAGTACTTC. It translates to CASSLGSTETQYF.